This TCR beta chain was found in a study of T cell repertoires in cytomegalovirus infection. Study-level findings and limits: There were HLA-C-restricted CMV-specific TCR beta clonotypes dominating the ex vivo response.

MiXCR, run by TCRdb on the reads, gives a single entry per CDR3 protein. The profile shows approximately 300,000 distinct CDR3 sequences, 25% of them singletons. A note on this clonotype: The antigen is unknown.

The sample consisted of cultured PBMCs, taken from culture after CMV antigen stimulation. This sequence was found in a human donor in good health (CMV status not recorded). Some clones in this sample may be carry-over from other donors' samples.

Here the CDR3 reads CASSRSNYGYTF. Written as DNA, the CDR3 is TGTGCCAGCAGTCGGTCTAACTATGGCTACACCTTC. The chain employs TRBV6-2 or TRBV6-3 and TRBJ1-2; D remains unclear. Germline V lookup: CDR1 MNHEY, CDR2 SVGEGT. V was shortened by 5 bases and J by 0 bases, with 4 bases between the two germline ends. The CDR3 consists of 12 residues.